This T cell receptor (beta chain) was profiled in a study of blood T cell repertoires in COVID-19. Study overall: There were acute and convalescent COVID-19 samples, and they came from the United States, Italy and Spain.

Germline V gives CDR1 SEHNR, CDR2 FQNEAQ (reference sequence). V lost 1 base to trimming and J lost 2 bases, with 7 bases between them. The CDR3 spans 14 residues. In the authors' workflow: By means of reference gene primer amplification, nucleated cell counts were estimated. Some clones are missing from TCRdb's copy, which holds only in-frame ones; the method was immunoSEQ multiplex PCR. For V, J and clone size, that table is used; D and trimming come from the DNA. The sample consists of 110,000 to 150,000 clones, around 90% of them appearing once. Material: peripheral blood. The origin of this receptor is a woman aged 80 or over with acute or convalescent COVID-19. V usage is TRBV7-9 and J usage is TRBJ2-3, with D uncertain. The CDR3 nucleotides read TGTGCCAGCAGCTTAGGAGGTTTCACAGATACGCAGTATTTT. It codes for CASSLGGFTDTQYF.